The rows below give T cell receptor beta chains drawn from one sample of a study of T cell repertoires in cytomegalovirus infection. Each CDR3 protein gets one entry after TCRdb re-called the reads with MiXCR. This sample carries roughly 760,000 distinct CDR3 sequences, 35% to 45% of them seen once, and the ten largest clones take 2.5% to 3%. The sample comprised PBMCs. These receptors all stem from a human donor in good health (CMV status not recorded). Some clones in this sample may be carry-over from other donors' samples. CDR3s include the opening cysteine and the closing phenylalanine or tryptophan. A D gene is named only where the DNA matches it firmly. Clone size is stated in some rows and not others, as once, few, many or a class when expanded.

j_gene: TRBJ2-5
v_gene: TRBV4-2
abundance: NA
d_gene: TRBD2
CDR3aa: CASSQERSGRGETQYF
CDR3nt: TGTGCCAGCAGCCAAGAGCGTAGCGGGAGGGGAGAGACCCAGTACTTC

j_gene: TRBJ1-1
v_gene: TRBV12-3/TRBV12-4
abundance: few
d_gene: NA
CDR3aa: CASRKAGAANTEAFF
CDR3nt: TGTGCCAGCAGAAAGGCGGGGGCGGCGAACACTGAAGCTTTCTTT

j_gene: TRBJ2-6
v_gene: TRBV11-2
abundance: NA
d_gene: TRBD2
CDR3aa: CASSLDGGGSGANVLTF
CDR3nt: TGTGCCAGCAGCTTAGATGGGGGGGGCTCTGGGGCCAACGTCCTGACTTTC

j_gene: TRBJ1-1
v_gene: TRBV5-5
abundance: NA
d_gene: NA
CDR3aa: CASSFQDYTEAFF
CDR3nt: TGTGCCAGCAGCTTCCAGGACTACACTGAAGCTTTCTTT

j_gene: TRBJ1-3
v_gene: TRBV28
abundance: NA
d_gene: NA
CDR3aa: CASSLLSSGNTIYF
CDR3nt: TGTGCCAGCAGTTTGTTGAGCTCTGGAAACACCATATATTTT

j_gene: TRBJ1-5
v_gene: TRBV7-9
abundance: many
d_gene: NA
CDR3aa: CASSSTGDSNQPQHF
CDR3nt: TGTGCCAGCAGCTCGACAGGAGATAGCAATCAGCCCCAGCATTTT

j_gene: TRBJ2-3
v_gene: TRBV28
abundance: few
d_gene: NA
CDR3aa: CASSPPGTKRHRGTDTQYF
CDR3nt: TGTGCCAGCAGTCCCCCCGGGACGAAAAGGCACAGGGGCACAGATACGCAGTATTTT

j_gene: TRBJ2-7
v_gene: TRBV6-1
abundance: NA
d_gene: NA
CDR3aa: CASTLVGGATYEQYF
CDR3nt: TGTGCCAGCACCCTCGTCGGGGGCGCGACCTACGAGCAGTACTTC

j_gene: TRBJ2-7
v_gene: TRBV3-1
abundance: few
d_gene: NA
CDR3aa: CASSQKGEQYF
CDR3nt: TGTGCCAGCAGCCAGAAAGGCGAGCAGTACTTC

j_gene: TRBJ2-7
v_gene: TRBV7-6
abundance: NA
d_gene: TRBD1
CDR3aa: CASSPRDRNKEQYF
CDR3nt: TGTGCCAGCAGCCCCCGGGACAGAAACAAGGAGCAGTACTTC

j_gene: TRBJ1-2
v_gene: TRBV7-2
abundance: many
d_gene: NA
CDR3aa: CASSFLTPYGYTF
CDR3nt: TGTGCCAGCAGCTTTCTGACGCCGTATGGCTACACCTTC

j_gene: TRBJ2-7
v_gene: TRBV7-9
abundance: few
d_gene: TRBD2
CDR3aa: CATGGGNSYEQYF
CDR3nt: TGTGCCACCGGGGGGGGAAACTCCTACGAGCAGTACTTC

j_gene: TRBJ1-5
v_gene: TRBV7-9
abundance: few
d_gene: NA
CDR3aa: CASSHSTGTNQPQHF
CDR3nt: TGTGCCAGCAGCCATTCAACAGGTACCAATCAGCCCCAGCATTTT

j_gene: TRBJ2-2
v_gene: TRBV7-9
abundance: few
d_gene: TRBD2
CDR3aa: CASSPHSGRNTGELFF
CDR3nt: TGTGCCAGCAGCCCTCATAGCGGGAGAAACACCGGGGAGCTGTTTTTT

j_gene: TRBJ1-2
v_gene: TRBV30
abundance: few
d_gene: TRBD1
CDR3aa: CAWSTTSGQGTNYGYTF
CDR3nt: TGTGCCTGGAGTACGACGTCGGGACAGGGAACGAACTATGGCTACACCTTC

j_gene: TRBJ2-1
v_gene: TRBV10-3
abundance: NA
d_gene: NA
CDR3aa: CAISVGTPGGEQLF
CDR3nt: TGTGCCATCAGTGTGGGTACTCCCGGGGGTGAGCAGTTATTC

j_gene: TRBJ1-2
v_gene: TRBV6-1
abundance: NA
d_gene: TRBD1
CDR3aa: CAAPGQKSYGYTF
CDR3nt: TGTGCCGCACCGGGACAGAAGAGTTATGGCTACACCTTC

j_gene: TRBJ1-2
v_gene: TRBV7-6
abundance: many
d_gene: TRBD1
CDR3aa: CASSASLQGARGYTF
CDR3nt: TGTGCCAGCAGCGCTTCCCTACAGGGGGCAAGGGGCTACACCTTC

j_gene: TRBJ2-1
v_gene: TRBV7-3
abundance: few
d_gene: TRBD2
CDR3aa: CASSLVAGGGYNEQFF
CDR3nt: TGTGCCAGCAGCTTAGTTGCGGGGGGCGGGTACAATGAGCAGTTCTTC

j_gene: TRBJ1-1
v_gene: TRBV28
abundance: many
d_gene: TRBD1
CDR3aa: CASSPRTGNTEAFF
CDR3nt: TGTGCCAGCAGCCCTAGGACAGGGAACACTGAAGCTTTCTTT

j_gene: TRBJ2-2
v_gene: TRBV4-1
abundance: few
d_gene: TRBD1
CDR3aa: CASSQDAWDRGTTGELFF
CDR3nt: TGTGCCAGCAGCCAAGATGCATGGGACAGGGGTACCACCGGGGAGCTGTTTTTT

j_gene: TRBJ2-7
v_gene: TRBV29-1
abundance: NA
d_gene: NA
CDR3aa: CSVETGTDYEQYF
CDR3nt: TGCAGCGTTGAAACCGGGACCGACTACGAGCAGTACTTC

j_gene: TRBJ2-7
v_gene: TRBV28
abundance: NA
d_gene: NA
CDR3aa: CASRTDTSLYEQYF
CDR3nt: TGTGCCAGCAGGACGGACACCAGCCTATACGAGCAGTACTTC

j_gene: TRBJ2-1
v_gene: TRBV3-1
abundance: few
d_gene: TRBD2
CDR3aa: CASSQARLAGGSEQFF
CDR3nt: TGTGCCAGCAGCCAAGCACGACTAGCGGGTGGGTCTGAGCAGTTCTTC

j_gene: TRBJ1-6
v_gene: TRBV7-2
abundance: many
d_gene: NA
CDR3aa: CASSSGGTATPLHF
CDR3nt: TGTGCCAGCAGCTCGGGAGGGACGGCTACACCCCTCCACTTT

j_gene: TRBJ1-1
v_gene: TRBV6-6
abundance: few
d_gene: NA
CDR3aa: CASTGLYDLNTEAFF
CDR3nt: TGTGCCAGCACCGGATTGTACGATTTGAACACTGAAGCTTTCTTT

j_gene: TRBJ2-1
v_gene: TRBV6-2/TRBV6-3
abundance: NA
d_gene: TRBD2
CDR3aa: CASSPGTSDPEQFF
CDR3nt: TGTGCCAGCAGTCCCGGGACTAGCGATCCTGAGCAGTTCTTC

j_gene: TRBJ1-1
v_gene: TRBV7-3
abundance: many
d_gene: NA
CDR3aa: CASSLMEGTEAFF
CDR3nt: TGTGCCAGCAGCTTAATGGAGGGGACTGAAGCTTTCTTT

j_gene: TRBJ1-5
v_gene: TRBV12-3/TRBV12-4
abundance: NA
d_gene: TRBD1
CDR3aa: CASSSDRGHHQPQHF
CDR3nt: TGTGCCAGCAGTTCTGACAGGGGGCACCATCAGCCCCAGCATTTT

j_gene: TRBJ1-2
v_gene: TRBV19
abundance: NA
d_gene: NA
CDR3aa: CASSIEINYGYTF
CDR3nt: TGTGCCAGTAGTATAGAGATTAACTATGGCTACACCTTC

j_gene: TRBJ2-3
v_gene: TRBV6-1
abundance: NA
d_gene: NA
CDR3aa: CASSEFPERGTDTQYF
CDR3nt: TGTGCCAGCAGTGAATTTCCCGAGCGGGGCACAGATACGCAGTATTTT

j_gene: TRBJ2-1
v_gene: TRBV7-2
abundance: many
d_gene: TRBD2
CDR3aa: CASSQGLAGGTTPQFF
CDR3nt: TGTGCCAGCAGCCAAGGACTAGCGGGAGGGACAACACCGCAGTTCTTC

j_gene: TRBJ2-1
v_gene: TRBV6-8
abundance: NA
d_gene: NA
CDR3aa: CASSAVEDTANEQFF
CDR3nt: TGTGCCAGCAGTGCCGTTGAGGACACTGCCAATGAGCAGTTCTTC

j_gene: TRBJ1-2
v_gene: TRBV6-5
abundance: NA
d_gene: NA
CDR3aa: CASSYSRATVYGYTF
CDR3nt: TGTGCCAGCAGTTACTCAAGGGCGACAGTCTATGGCTACACCTTC

j_gene: TRBJ2-2
v_gene: TRBV2
abundance: NA
d_gene: NA
CDR3aa: CASSEEVAGELFF
CDR3nt: TGTGCCAGCAGTGAAGAGGTAGCCGGGGAGCTGTTTTTT

j_gene: TRBJ1-5
v_gene: TRBV19
abundance: once
d_gene: NA
CDR3aa: CASSAYDRRSNQPQHF
CDR3nt: TGTGCCAGTAGTGCATACGACAGGAGAAGCAATCAGCCCCAGCATTTT

j_gene: TRBJ1-1
v_gene: TRBV15
abundance: NA
d_gene: NA
CDR3aa: CATSRADRNTEAFF
CDR3nt: TGTGCCACCAGCAGAGCGGACCGGAACACTGAAGCTTTCTTT

j_gene: TRBJ1-1
v_gene: TRBV27
abundance: NA
d_gene: NA
CDR3aa: CASRSGGANTEALF
CDR3nt: TGTGCCAGCAGAAGCGGCGGGGCGAACACTGAAGCTTTGTTT

j_gene: TRBJ2-7
v_gene: TRBV4-1
abundance: NA
d_gene: TRBD2
CDR3aa: CASSQVGLGGGVEQYF
CDR3nt: TGCGCCAGCAGCCAAGTTGGGCTGGGGGGGGGGGTTGAGCAGTACTTC